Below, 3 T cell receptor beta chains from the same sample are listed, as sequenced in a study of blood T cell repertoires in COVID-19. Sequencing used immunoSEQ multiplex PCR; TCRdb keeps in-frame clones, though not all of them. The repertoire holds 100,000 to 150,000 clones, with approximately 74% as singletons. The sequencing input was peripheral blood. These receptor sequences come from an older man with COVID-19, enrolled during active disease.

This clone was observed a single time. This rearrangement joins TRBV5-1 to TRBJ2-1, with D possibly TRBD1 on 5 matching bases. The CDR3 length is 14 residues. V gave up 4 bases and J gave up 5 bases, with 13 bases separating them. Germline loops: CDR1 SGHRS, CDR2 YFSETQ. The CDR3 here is CASSEGANHNEQFF. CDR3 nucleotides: TGCGCCAGCAGCGAAGGGGCTAACCACAATGAGCAGTTCTTC. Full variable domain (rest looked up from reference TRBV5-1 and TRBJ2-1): KAGVTQTPRYLIKTRGQQVTLSCSPISGHRSVSWYQQTPGQGLQFLFEYFSETQRNKGNFPGRFSGRQFSNSRSEMNVSTLELGDSALYLCASSEGANHNEQFFGPGTRLTVL.

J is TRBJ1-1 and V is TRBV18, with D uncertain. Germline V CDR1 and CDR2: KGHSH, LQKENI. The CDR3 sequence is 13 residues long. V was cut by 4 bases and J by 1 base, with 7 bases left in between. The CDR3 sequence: CASSRDKNTEAFF. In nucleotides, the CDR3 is TGTGCCAGCTCACGCGACAAGAACACTGAAGCTTTCTTT.

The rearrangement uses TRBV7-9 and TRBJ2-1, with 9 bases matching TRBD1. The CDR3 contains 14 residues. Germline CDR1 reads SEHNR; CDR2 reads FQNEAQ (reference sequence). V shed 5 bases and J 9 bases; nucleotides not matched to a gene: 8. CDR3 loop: CASSPWTGAGEQFF. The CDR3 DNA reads TGTGCCAGCAGCCCTTGGACAGGGGCGGGTGAGCAGTTCTTC. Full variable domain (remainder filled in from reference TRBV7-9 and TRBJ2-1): DTGVSQNPRHKITKRGQNVTFRCDPISEHNRLYWYRQTLGQGPEFLTYFQNEAQLEKSRLLSDRFSAERPKGSFSTLEIQRTEQGDSAMYLCASSPWTGAGEQFFGPGTRLTVL.